The 29 T cell receptor beta chains below were found in one sample sequenced in a study of cytomegalovirus exposure and HLA in healthy donors. The PCR had 60 Vbeta and 13 Jbeta primers. Here immunoSEQ multiplex PCR was the method, and the copy in TCRdb shows in-frame clones only, minus some. The data hold over 100,000 clones, with about 70% observed a single time. Sample: PBMCs. The receptor source for this set is a human donor in good health.

The V call is TRBV11-2, the J call TRBJ1-5; TRBD1 aligns across 8 bases. The trim removed 1 base at V and 1 base at J, leaving 0 bases unmatched. Germline loops: CDR1 SGHAT, CDR2 FQNNGV. The CDR3 sequence is 15 residues long. CDR3 in amino acids: CASSLGTGSNQPQHF. The CDR3 DNA follows: TGTGCCAGCAGCTTAGGGACAGGGAGCAATCAGCCCCAGCATTTT.

The genes are TRBV27 and TRBJ2-7, with D possibly TRBD2 on 6 matching bases. Germline CDR1 is MNHEY and CDR2 is SMNVEV (reference sequence). CDR3 size: 14 residues. Deletions cut 3 bases from V and 4 bases from J, with 13 bases between. CDR3 DNA sequence: TGTGCCAGCAGTTTTCTCGGCGGGATGTACGAGCAGTACTTC. Its translation: CASSFLGGMYEQYF.

This chain uses TRBV23-1 with TRBJ1-4; D unresolved. TRBV23-1 counts as an open reading frame of uncertain function. This CDR3 comprises 15 residues. V was shortened by 2 bases and J by 5 bases, with 12 bases between the two germline ends. The CDR3 spells CASSQMEGQNEKLFF. The CDR3 bases are TGCGCCAGCAGTCAAATGGAGGGTCAGAATGAAAAACTGTTTTTT.

The rearrangement links TRBV6-6 to TRBJ2-5; 12 bases match TRBD2. CDR1 is MNHNY and CDR2 is SVGAGI in the germline V gene (reference sequence). There are 16 residues in the CDR3. V lost 5 bases, J lost 4 bases, and 8 bases stayed unmatched. This chain's CDR3 is CASSKGKGLAGETQYF. The CDR3 coding sequence is TGTGCCAGCAGTAAAGGAAAGGGACTAGCGGGAGAGACCCAGTACTTC.

V and J are TRBV7-2 and TRBJ1-2; TRBD1 matches at 8 bases. This CDR3 has 14 amino acids. Germline V CDR1 and CDR2: SGHTA, FQGNSA. The trim removed 2 bases at V and 6 bases at J, leaving 5 bases unmatched. CDR3 nucleotides: TGTGCCAGCAGCTTATTGCAGGGGGCGGATGGCTACACCTTC. It codes for CASSLLQGADGYTF.

This chain joins TRBV11-3 and TRBJ2-7; no firm D call. The CDR3 spans 11 residues. Germline CDR1 is SGHNT and CDR2 is YENEEA. Trimming left V 1 base short and J 5 bases short, with 3 bases between. DNA for the CDR3: TGTGCCAGCAGCTTAGTCAACGAGCAGTACTTC. This translates into CASSLVNEQYF.

This clone was observed once. The gene calls are TRBV2 and TRBJ1-4; D is ambiguous. The CDR3 consists of 15 residues. V was trimmed by 5 bases and J by 4 bases, leaving 14 bases between them. Germline V CDR1 and CDR2: SNHLY, FYNNEI. The CDR3 nucleotides read TGTGCCAGCAGTCAGCCCAGCGCGTTTAATGAAAAACTGTTTTTT. Residues: CASSQPSAFNEKLFF.

The CDR3 region has the DNA TGTGCCAGCAGTGAACACGGAGGGGGCGTCAATCAGCCCCAGCATTTT. Amino acid sequence: CASSEHGGGVNQPQHF. The chain couples TRBV2 to TRBJ1-5; 7 bases are a match to TRBD1. CDR1 is SNHLY and CDR2 is FYNNEI in the germline V gene. The CDR3 consists of 16 residues. After removal of 2 bases from V and 3 bases from J, the junction contained 7 bases not matched to a gene.

This clone was seen only a few times. The rearrangement links TRBV4-2 to TRBJ1-3, with D maybe TRBD1 (5 bases). Trimming took 1 base from V and 4 from J, leaving 11 bases between them. CDR1 is LGHNA and CDR2 is YNFKEQ in the germline V gene. This CDR3 comprises 15 residues. In DNA form, the CDR3 reads TGTGCCAGCAGCCAAGTTCGGGGGGACGGAAACACCATATATTTT. Its protein product is CASSQVRGDGNTIYF.

The chain recombines TRBV7-6 with TRBJ2-2; 11 positions match TRBD2. J gave up 1 base and V 4 bases, and 8 bases lay outside the gene matches. The CDR3 sequence is 18 residues long. Germline V gives CDR1 SGHVS, CDR2 FNYEAQ. The CDR3 region has the DNA TGTGCCAGCAGCTCCAGACTAGCGGGGCCTCTGAACACCGGGGAGCTGTTTTTT. Translated: CASSSRLAGPLNTGELFF. Full variable domain (rest looked up from reference TRBV7-6 and TRBJ2-2): GAGVSQSPRYKVTKRGQDVALRCDPISGHVSLYWYRQALGQGPEFLTYFNYEAQQDKSGLPNDRFSAERPEGSISTLTIQRTEQRDSAMYRCASSSRLAGPLNTGELFFGEGSRLTVL.

A few counts support this clone. DNA for the CDR3: TGTGCCAGCAGCGTAGACCCCCGCGGGGTCGACAATGAGCAGTTCTTC. Protein: CASSVDPRGVDNEQFF. V usage is TRBV9 and J usage is TRBJ2-1, with D perhaps TRBD2 (6 bases). V was trimmed by 0 bases and J by 5 bases, leaving 15 bases between them. The CDR3 has 16 residues. The germline CDR1 and CDR2 sequences are SGDLS and YYNGEE.

The chain is built from TRBV18 and TRBJ2-5; D might be TRBD2 (6 bases). Per the germline V gene, CDR1 is KGHSH and CDR2 is LQKENI. This CDR3 contains 16 residues. With 3 bases removed from V and 2 bases from J, the gap between germline ends came to 16 bases. The CDR3 region has the DNA TGTGCCAGCTCACCTACACGTTGGGAGGAGCAAGAGACCCAGTACTTC. Its protein is CASSPTRWEEQETQYF.

This rearrangement joins TRBV5-4 to TRBJ2-7; 7 bases fit TRBD2. CDR3 length: 15 amino acids. Germline V gene data show CDR1 as SGHNT and CDR2 as YYREEE (reference sequence). J gave up 2 bases and V 2 bases, and 7 bases lay outside the gene matches. DNA of the CDR3: TGTGCCAGCAGCTTTGCCGGGAGGCCTCCCTACGAGCAGTACTTC. This codes for CASSFAGRPPYEQYF.

The rearrangement joins TRBV28 to TRBJ1-5; the D gene is possibly TRBD1 (5 bases). The CDR3 is 17 residues long. Germline-derived CDR1 and CDR2 are MDHEN and SYDVKM. Trimming stripped 8 bases from V and 0 bases from J, with 20 bases between. CDR3 region: CASDQGRQKYSNQPQHF. Here the CDR3 DNA reads TGTGCCAGCGACCAAGGGCGACAGAAATATAGCAATCAGCCCCAGCATTTT.

V usage is TRBV27 and J usage is TRBJ2-1, with 7 positions matching TRBD2. The CDR3 extends over 16 amino acids. CDR1 is MNHEY and CDR2 is SMNVEV in the germline V gene (reference sequence). V was pared by 5 bases and J by 9 bases, with 16 bases of the junction left unmatched. The CDR3 is CASSRQTLRSSGEQFF. As DNA, the CDR3 is TGTGCCAGCAGTCGACAAACGCTGAGGTCTAGCGGTGAGCAGTTCTTC.

The J gene is TRBJ1-1, the V gene TRBV28; 7 bases align to TRBD1. The J segment lost 6 bases and the V segment lost 2 bases, leaving 9 bases of the junction unmatched. The CDR3 consists of 15 residues. CDR1 is MDHEN, CDR2 SYDVKM, per germline. The DNA for the CDR3 is TGTGCCAGCAGTTTACCTCCACCAGGGGGATCTGAAGCTTTCTTT. It is translated as CASSLPPPGGSEAFF. The full variable domain, rest sourced from reference TRBV28 and TRBJ1-1, is DVKVTQSSRYLVKRTGEKVFLECVQDMDHENMFWYRQDPGLGLRLIYFSYDVKMKEKGDIPEGYSVSREKKERFSLILESASTNQTSMYLCASSLPPPGGSEAFFGQGTRLTVV.

V gene TRBV7-9 combines with J gene TRBJ1-4; no definite D call. Trimming removed 3 bases at V and 5 bases at J, with 10 bases between. Germline V gene sequence: CDR1 SEHNR, CDR2 FQNEAQ (reference sequence). CDR3 length: 14 amino acids. CDR3 DNA: TGTGCCAGCAGCTTTTTAGGGAGAAATGAAAAACTGTTTTTT. It specifies CASSFLGRNEKLFF. The entire variable domain, with the rest obtained from reference TRBV7-9 and TRBJ1-4, is as follows: DTGVSQNPRHKITKRGQNVTFRCDPISEHNRLYWYRQTLGQGPEFLTYFQNEAQLEKSRLLSDRFSAERPKGSFSTLEIQRTEQGDSAMYLCASSFLGRNEKLFFGSGTQLSVL.

The genes are TRBV6-1 and TRBJ2-1; D may be TRBD2 (6 bases). The CDR3 spans 15 residues. Trimming pared 4 bases from V and 13 bases from J, leaving 23 bases between. Germline V gives CDR1 MNHNS, CDR2 SASEGT. The CDR3 reads CASSASEPGSQLQFF. The CDR3 bases are TGTGCCAGCAGTGCCTCCGAACCCGGGAGCCAATTACAGTTCTTC.

The chain carries TRBV7-8 and TRBJ1-3; maybe TRBD1 (6 bases). Germline loops: CDR1 SGHVS, CDR2 FQNEAQ. V was shortened by 5 bases and J by 4 bases, with 21 bases between the two germline ends. CDR3 length: 17 residues. The CDR3, as DNA: TGTGCCAGCAGCCCCCAGGGGTTGAACGAGGCAGGAAACACCATATATTTT. Translation gives CASSPQGLNEAGNTIYF.

The chain is built from TRBV19 and TRBJ2-2, with D maybe TRBD2 (5 bases). Germline V lookup: CDR1 LNHDA, CDR2 SQIVND (reference sequence). V lost 5 bases and J 5 bases, leaving 12 bases between the germline ends. This CDR3 contains 14 residues. The DNA of the CDR3 is TGTGCCAGTAGTCCGGGGATGGTGACCGGGGAGCTGTTTTTT. It yields the protein CASSPGMVTGELFF. Supplemented by reference TRBV19 and TRBJ2-2, the full variable domain reads DGGITQSPKYLFRKEGQNVTLSCEQNLNHDAMYWYRQDPGQGLRLIYYSQIVNDFQKGDIAEGYSVSREKKESFPLTVTSAQKNPTAFYLCASSPGMVTGELFFGEGSRLTVL.

This CDR3 is CASSLNIRGATGANVLTF. In DNA form, the CDR3 reads TGCGCCAGCAGCTTAAACATCAGGGGAGCGACTGGGGCCAACGTCCTGACTTTC. The rearrangement links TRBV5-1 to TRBJ2-6, with D maybe TRBD1 (6 bases). The CDR3 is made up of 18 amino acids. CDR1 and CDR2 (germline): SGHRS, YFSETQ. Trimming left V 2 bases short and J 2 bases short, with 17 bases between.

This chain connects TRBV4-2 to TRBJ1-4; TRBD1 is a possible D gene (6 bases). CDR3 length: 18 residues. Germline V gene sequence: CDR1 LGHNA, CDR2 YNFKEQ. The germline V and J ends were trimmed by 4 bases and 2 bases, with 20 bases remaining between them. The CDR3 region has the DNA TGTGCCAGCAGCCCTTCATACGGGGGGGCTGGGACTAATGAAAAACTGTTTTTT. Its protein product is CASSPSYGGAGTNEKLFF.

This clone is a singleton in its sample. The CDR3 DNA follows: TGCGCCAGCAGCCCCTACCTGAGCGGGAGTCCCAATGAGCAGTTCTTC. Translation: CASSPYLSGSPNEQFF. The rearrangement joins TRBV10-2 to TRBJ2-1; TRBD2 matches 8 bases. In germline, CDR1 is WSHSY, CDR2 SAAADI. V was clipped by 6 bases and J by 6 bases; unmatched bases: 13. The length of the CDR3 is 16 residues.

This clone is a singleton in its sample. The chain employs TRBV27 and TRBJ2-1; D remains ambiguous. The CDR3 spans 14 residues. Germline values: CDR1 MNHEY, CDR2 SMNVEV (reference sequence). V lost 3 bases to trimming and J lost 10 bases, with 16 bases between them. CDR3 protein: CASSFQAIPREQFF. DNA of the CDR3: TGTGCCAGCAGTTTCCAGGCCATTCCAAGAGAGCAGTTCTTC.

This clone came up once. This rearrangement joins TRBV9 to TRBJ2-2; TRBD2 agrees at 8 bases. The CDR3 consists of 17 residues. Germline CDR1 SGDLS, CDR2 YYNGEE. V dropped 4 bases and J dropped 6; count of bases not matched to a gene: 14. The CDR3 nucleotides read TGTGCCAGCAGCCCCCGGTGGCGAGCGGGGGTTGCCGGGGAGCTGTTTTTT. Translation gives CASSPRWRAGVAGELFF.

This clone was seen only once. Other DNA sequences in the same sample also yield this CDR3. V gene TRBV5-1 combines with J gene TRBJ2-7, with D perhaps TRBD2 (5 bases). The CDR3 loop spans 13 amino acids. Deletions cut 0 bases from V and 6 bases from J, with 10 bases between. Germline V gives CDR1 SGHRS, CDR2 YFSETQ. CDR3 coding DNA: TGCGCCAGCAGCTTGGCCGGCGAGGGCGAGCAGTACTTC. It codes for CASSLAGEGEQYF.

Only a few counts were recorded for this clone. The rearrangement joins TRBV29-1 to TRBJ2-1; 9 bases are a match to TRBD2. With 4 bases clipped from V and 7 bases from J, the junction kept 8 bases outside the gene matches. The CDR3 is 14 amino acids. Germline loops: CDR1 SQVTM, CDR2 ANQGSEA. CDR3 loop: CSVGGGGYYNEQFF. The CDR3 DNA follows: TGCAGCGTTGGCGGGGGGGGGTACTATAATGAGCAGTTCTTC.

The count of this clone is one. CDR3 nucleotide sequence: TGTGCCAGCAGTTTATCGATCCAACCGCGGGATACGCAGTATTTT. Encoded protein: CASSLSIQPRDTQYF. The chain combines TRBV27 with TRBJ2-3; D not certain. Germline CDR1 is MNHEY and CDR2 is SMNVEV (reference sequence). The CDR3 consists of 15 residues. The germline V and J ends were trimmed by 0 bases and 6 bases, with 13 bases remaining between them.

The chain is built from TRBV21-1 and TRBJ2-2; the table's D call TRBD1 went unverified against the DNA. TRBV21-1 is tagged as a pseudogene. The CDR3 contains 13 residues. The CDR3 sequence is CASSKVSGGELFF. CDR3 in DNA: TGTGCCAGCAGCAAAGTGTCAGGCGGGGAGCTGTTTTTT.